This T cell receptor beta chain was captured in a study of blood T cell repertoires in COVID-19. Study at large: COVID-19 samples, acute and convalescent, were from the United States, Italy and Spain. PBMCs, B-cell-depleted T cells, or T cells were the source of the cDNA or gDNA that made up the material.

Seattle's enrolled individuals joined amid active infection and were then monitored longitudinally. In the original processing: Scientists estimated how many nucleated cells there were by amplifying reference gene primers. The method was immunoSEQ multiplex PCR; TCRdb's version includes in-frame clones alone and lacks a portion of them. V, J and clone size were drawn from that table, and D and trimming were deduced from the DNA. Here the sample spans 250,000 to 350,000 clones, roughly 90% being singletons. This CDR3 spans 16 amino acids. The V end was cut by 4 bases, the J end by 2 bases, with 17 bases between. Germline lookup yields CDR1 MDHEN and CDR2 SYDVKM.

The chain is built from TRBV28 and TRBJ2-5; a weak D match, TRBD1 (6 bases). Sequencing was carried out using peripheral blood. This TCR derives from a woman aged 25 to 39 with COVID-19, enrolled during active disease. This CDR3 is CASSSQGHKSQETQYF. DNA for the CDR3: TGTGCCAGCAGTTCACAGGGACACAAAAGTCAAGAGACCCAGTACTTC.